This T cell receptor (beta chain) appears in the sequencing data of a study of blood T cell repertoires in COVID-19. Looking at the study overall: Collection of acute and convalescent COVID-19 samples took place in the United States, Italy and Spain. PBMCs, B-cell-depleted T cells, or T cells provided the cDNA or gDNA that made up the material.

It was during active infection that Seattle patients were enrolled and then longitudinally followed. Original processing methods: Nucleated cell counts were estimated from reference gene primer amplification. TCRdb's copy holds only in-frame clones and misses some; the assay was immunoSEQ multiplex PCR. For V, J and clone size, that table is used; D and trimming come from the DNA. The sample records over 400,000 clones, less than 90% being singletons. This CDR3 is 14 amino acids long. Germline assignment: CDR1 SGHAT and CDR2 FQNNGV. V shed 4 bases and J shed 7 bases, with 16 bases lying between them. This sequence joins TRBV11-2 and TRBJ2-5, with D possibly TRBD2 on 6 matching bases. This TCR was recovered from a woman aged 45-59 years with COVID-19, enrolled during active disease. Sequencing input: peripheral blood. The CDR3 DNA sequence: TGTGCCAGCAGCTCAAGCGGGCCCGCCAGGACCCAGTACTTC. It codes for CASSSSGPARTQYF.